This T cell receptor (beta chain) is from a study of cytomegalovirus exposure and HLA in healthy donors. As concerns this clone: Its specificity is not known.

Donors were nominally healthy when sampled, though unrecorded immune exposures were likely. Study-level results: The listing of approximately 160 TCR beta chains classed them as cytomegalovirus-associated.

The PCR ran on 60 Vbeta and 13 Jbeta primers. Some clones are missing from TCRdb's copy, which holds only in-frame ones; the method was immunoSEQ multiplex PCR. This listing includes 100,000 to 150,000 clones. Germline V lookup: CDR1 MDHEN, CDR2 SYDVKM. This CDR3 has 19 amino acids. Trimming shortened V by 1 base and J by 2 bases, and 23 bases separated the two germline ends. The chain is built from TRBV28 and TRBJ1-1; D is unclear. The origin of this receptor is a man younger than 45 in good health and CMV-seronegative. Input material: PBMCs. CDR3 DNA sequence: TGTGCCAGCAGTTTATTTTCCCCCCGGGGAAGGGAGGTCAACACTGAAGCTTTCTTT. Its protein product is CASSLFSPRGREVNTEAFF.